The 26 T cell receptor beta chains below come from one sample, sequenced in a study of cytotoxic CD8 clonotypes in ibrutinib-treated CLL. Data came from immunoSEQ multiplex PCR; TCRdb stores just in-frame clones and leaves some out. The data show 29,000 or so clones, about 70% seen once. The sample was PBMCs, taken after 24 months of ibrutinib treatment. These receptors came from a human donor with chronic lymphocytic leukemia.

This rearrangement joins TRBV4-1 to TRBJ1-2; the D gene is possibly TRBD1 (6 bases). Looked up from germline, CDR1 is MGHRA and CDR2 is YSYEKL. V lost 6 bases and J 2 bases, leaving 10 bases between the germline ends. This CDR3 has 13 amino acids. The CDR3 bases are TGCGCCAGCAGGCCGACAGGCAACTATGGCTACACCTTC. Amino acid sequence: CASRPTGNYGYTF.

The rearrangement uses TRBV9 and TRBJ1-4; a possible D gene is TRBD1 (5 bases). The CDR3 contains 13 residues. Between the trimmed V and J ends, which lost 3 bases and 4 bases, there was a span of 7 bases. In germline, CDR1 is SGDLS, CDR2 YYNGEE. The CDR3: CASSAGFNEKLFF. The DNA for the CDR3 is TGTGCCAGCAGCGCAGGGTTTAATGAAAAACTGTTTTTT.

This chain links TRBV27 with TRBJ2-3; 7 positions agree with TRBD1. The germline V gene has CDR1 MNHEY and CDR2 SMNVEV (reference sequence). V lost 11 bases and J lost 4; bases outside the gene matches: 9. The CDR3 is made up of 13 amino acids. The CDR3 here is CASSGGTADTQYF. CDR3 sequence (DNA): TGTGCCTCCTCAGGGGGTACCGCAGATACGCAGTATTTT.

This chain uses TRBV28 with TRBJ1-1, with a weak D call TRBD1 (6 bases). Trimming removed 5 bases at V and 1 base at J, with 11 bases between. The germline CDR1 and CDR2 sequences are MDHEN and SYDVKM. The CDR3 totals 14 residues. Written as DNA, the CDR3 is TGTGCCAGCAGTATGGGAGGGGGGAACACTGAAGCTTTCTTT. It translates to CASSMGGGNTEAFF.

This rearrangement joins TRBV7-3 to TRBJ1-1, with D maybe TRBD1 (6 bases). Trimming removed 6 bases from V and 4 bases from J, with 21 bases in between. The CDR3 consists of 16 residues. Germline V gene sequence: CDR1 SGHTA, CDR2 FQGTGA. CDR3 DNA sequence: TGTGCCAGCAGACCTCATGGGGGGGCGGTAGGCACTGAAGCTTTCTTT. Translation: CASRPHGGAVGTEAFF.

CDR3 region: CASSLAGQPDTQYF. CDR3 DNA sequence: TGTGCCAGCAGCTTAGCGGGACAGCCAGATACGCAGTATTTT. J is TRBJ2-3 and V is TRBV11-2; 7 bases fit TRBD1. Germline assignment: CDR1 SGHAT and CDR2 FQNNGV. V shed 1 base, J shed 4 bases, and the junction held 2 bases outside the gene matches. The CDR3 loop spans 14 amino acids. The entire variable domain, with the rest obtained from reference TRBV11-2 and TRBJ2-3, is as follows: EAGVAQSPRYKIIEKRQSVAFWCNPISGHATLYWYQQILGQGPKLLIQFQNNGVVDDSQLPKDRFSAERLKGVDSTLKIQPAKLEDSAVYLCASSLAGQPDTQYFGPGTRLTVL.

V and J are TRBV28 and TRBJ2-7, with 7 bases fitting TRBD1. The V and J ends lost 5 bases and 4 bases, in that order; junction bases with no gene match: 8. The CDR3 totals 14 residues. Per the germline V gene, CDR1 is MDHEN and CDR2 is SYDVKM. The CDR3 loop is CASSPQGTGYEQYF. CDR3 coding DNA: TGTGCCAGCAGTCCACAGGGGACGGGGTACGAGCAGTACTTC. Together with reference TRBV28 and TRBJ2-7, the CDR3 gives the full variable domain: DVKVTQSSRYLVKRTGEKVFLECVQDMDHENMFWYRQDPGLGLRLIYFSYDVKMKEKGDIPEGYSVSREKKERFSLILESASTNQTSMYLCASSPQGTGYEQYFGPGTRLTVT.

V is TRBV5-1 and J is TRBJ1-4; D remains ambiguous. This CDR3 spans 13 amino acids. V was clipped by 3 bases and J by 5 bases, with 8 bases between them. Per the germline V gene, CDR1 is SGHRS and CDR2 is YFSETQ. The CDR3 is CASSSGSNEKLFF. CDR3 bases: TGCGCCAGCAGCTCGGGGTCAAATGAAAAACTGTTTTTT.

The chain is built from TRBV5-2 and TRBJ2-5; the D call in the table, TRBD2, was not verified against the DNA. TRBV5-2 has pseudogene status. This CDR3 comprises 15 residues. The CDR3 DNA is TGTGCCAGCAGCTTGGTGGCGGGGGGTGGAGAGACCCAGTACTTC. This sequence encodes CASSLVAGGGETQYF.

This chain joins TRBV6-5 and TRBJ1-5; possibly TRBD1 for D (6 bases). Per germline, CDR1 MNHEY and CDR2 SVGAGI. The CDR3 sequence is 15 residues long. V was trimmed by 5 bases and J by 4 bases, leaving 15 bases between them. CDR3 sequence: CASSLGGQRNQPQHF. CDR3 in DNA: TGTGCCAGCAGTCTAGGCGGACAGAGGAATCAGCCCCAGCATTTT.

The chain recombines TRBV27 with TRBJ1-5; 7 bases line up with TRBD1. Germline lookup yields CDR1 MNHEY and CDR2 SMNVEV (reference sequence). There are 16 residues in the CDR3. With V trimmed by 5 bases and J by 3 bases, 10 bases remained unmatched. CDR3 amino acids: CASSTSGTDLNQPQHF. The DNA for the CDR3 is TGTGCCAGCAGTACCTCGGGGACAGACCTCAATCAGCCCCAGCATTTT.

This rearrangement joins TRBV28 to TRBJ1-2; D is possibly TRBD1 (5 bases). Between the trimmed V and J ends, which lost 4 bases and 0 bases, there was a span of 21 bases. There are 18 residues in the CDR3. CDR1 and CDR2 from the germline V gene are MDHEN and SYDVKM. This CDR3 is CASSSQFSGRLANYGYTF. The CDR3 nucleotides read TGTGCCAGCAGTTCACAATTCTCAGGGAGATTGGCTAACTATGGCTACACCTTC.

The genes are TRBV6-5 and TRBJ1-5, with unresolved D. The CDR3 sequence is 14 residues long. V was clipped by 5 bases and J by 0 bases, with 8 bases between them. Germline assignment: CDR1 MNHEY and CDR2 SVGAGI. CDR3 sequence reads: CASSTTASNQPQHF. CDR3 DNA: TGTGCCAGCAGTACTACAGCTAGCAATCAGCCCCAGCATTTT.

By sample share, this clone is large. V gene TRBV7-9 combines with J gene TRBJ1-4, with 8 bases identical to TRBD1. V dropped 5 bases and J dropped 8; count of bases not matched to a gene: 4. The CDR3 has 13 amino acids. Germline-derived CDR1 and CDR2 are SEHNR and FQNEAQ (reference sequence). CDR3 loop: CASSQGAYEKLFF. The DNA of the CDR3 is TGTGCCAGCAGCCAGGGGGCTTACGAAAAACTGTTTTTT.

V is TRBV7-3 and J is TRBJ1-2; tentatively, D is TRBD1 (5 bases). The germline V gene has CDR1 SGHTA and CDR2 FQGTGA. V was cut by 5 bases and J by 3 bases, with 13 bases left in between. This CDR3 is 14 amino acids long. CDR3 in DNA: TGTGCCAGCAGCCCAGATTGGGGGGACTATGGCTACACCTTC. Translating it yields CASSPDWGDYGYTF.

CDR3 protein: CASSVATGNYEQYF. The CDR3 region has the DNA TGTGCCAGCAGCGTAGCGACAGGGAACTACGAGCAGTACTTC. The chain joins TRBV9 to TRBJ2-7; 7 bases map to TRBD1. Germline V gene sequence: CDR1 SGDLS, CDR2 YYNGEE. This CDR3 contains 14 residues. The trim removed 0 bases at V and 3 bases at J, leaving 3 bases unmatched.

The chain uses TRBV15 and TRBJ1-4; TRBD1 might be the D (6 bases). Per the germline V gene, CDR1 is LNHNV and CDR2 is YYDKDF (reference sequence). V was trimmed by 5 bases and J by 8 bases, leaving 18 bases between them. CDR3 length: 15 residues. The CDR3 here is CATSRGGQDDEKLFF. CDR3 nucleotide sequence: TGTGCCACCAGCCGCGGGGGGCAGGACGACGAAAAACTGTTTTTT.

V is TRBV18 and J is TRBJ1-5; D remains unclear. The germline gives CDR1 KGHSH, CDR2 LQKENI. Trimming shortened V by 2 bases and J by 6 bases, and 11 bases separated the two germline ends. The CDR3 extends over 14 amino acids. For the CDR3, the DNA is TGTGCCAGCTCACCAGGGCTCCTTCGTCAGCCCCAGCATTTT. Translation: CASSPGLLRQPQHF.

The chain has TRBV30 and TRBJ1-5, with D possibly matching TRBD1 (6 bases). Germline V gene data show CDR1 as GTSNPN and CDR2 as SVGIG (reference sequence). The CDR3 has 13 residues. The V end was cut by 3 bases, the J end by 3 bases, with 9 bases between. As DNA, the CDR3 is TGTGCCTGGAGCCGGGACACCAATCAGCCCCAGCATTTT. This encodes CAWSRDTNQPQHF.

V gene TRBV5-3 combines with J gene TRBJ1-6; 8 nucleotides line up with TRBD1. TRBV5-3 is sorted into the ORF group, with uncertain function. The ends lost 4 bases at V and 7 bases at J; junction bases unmatched: 16. The CDR3 is 18 amino acids. CDR3 in DNA: TGTGCCAGAAGCGGGGATCCCAGGGGGCACCTCGTCAATTCACCCCTCCACTTT. Translation gives CARSGDPRGHLVNSPLHF.

The chain employs TRBV28 and TRBJ1-2, with D unresolved. The V and J ends lost 5 bases and 8 bases respectively, with 24 bases between them. Germline CDR1 MDHEN, CDR2 SYDVKM. The CDR3 runs 16 residues. In nucleotides, the CDR3 is TGTGCCAGCAGTCTAACCGTGATGACGGTTCTTGAGGGCTACACCTTC. It encodes CASSLTVMTVLEGYTF.

V and J are TRBV5-6 and TRBJ2-7, with TRBD1 matching 9 bases. Germline values: CDR1 SGHDT, CDR2 YYEEEE. V was pared by 1 base and J by 9 bases, with 11 bases of the junction left unmatched. The CDR3 contains 15 residues. The CDR3 reads CASSLPGTGLKGQYF. CDR3 DNA: TGTGCCAGCAGCTTGCCCGGGACAGGGCTTAAGGGGCAGTACTTC. The full variable domain, completed using reference TRBV5-6 and TRBJ2-7, is DAGVTQSPTHLIKTRGQQVTLRCSPKSGHDTVSWYQQALGQGPQFIFQYYEEEERQRGNFPDRFSGHQFPNYSSELNVNALLLGDSALYLCASSLPGTGLKGQYFGPGTRLTVT.

This chain joins TRBV4-1 and TRBJ1-4; D is unresolved. CDR1 and CDR2 from the germline V gene are MGHRA and YSYEKL. The V and J ends lost 4 bases and 0 bases respectively, with 9 bases between them. This CDR3 has 15 residues. The chain's CDR3 is CASSRSRATNEKLFF. CDR3 bases: TGCGCCAGCAGCCGAAGTAGGGCAACTAATGAAAAACTGTTTTTT.

CDR3 sequence (DNA): TGCGCCAGCAGTCGGACAGGGTATGGCAATCAGCCCCAGCATTTT. As protein: CASSRTGYGNQPQHF. This chain connects TRBV4-3 to TRBJ1-5, with 8 nucleotides matching TRBD1. The germline V gene encodes CDR1 LGHNA and CDR2 YSLEER. Unmatched junction bases numbered 6, after V lost 6 bases and J lost 2 bases. This CDR3 contains 15 residues.

The chain uses TRBV5-6 and TRBJ1-1; the D is unclear. The CDR3 runs 15 residues. From germline, CDR1 is SGHDT and CDR2 YYEEEE. The V gene lost 2 bases and the J gene lost 0 bases, with 11 bases spanning the gap. The CDR3 reads CASSFTGSMNTEAFF. For the CDR3, the DNA is TGTGCCAGCAGCTTTACCGGGTCCATGAACACTGAAGCTTTCTTT.

The V call is TRBV5-1, the J call TRBJ2-7, with 10 bases fitting TRBD2. This CDR3 is built from 13 residues. Germline V gene lookup returns CDR1 SGHRS and CDR2 YFSETQ. With 4 bases clipped from V and 9 bases from J, the junction kept 7 bases outside the gene matches. CDR3 bases: TGCGCCAGCAGCCCGGGACTAGCGCAAGGGCAGTACTTC. This gives the protein CASSPGLAQGQYF.